This T cell receptor (beta chain) was obtained from a study of cytomegalovirus exposure and HLA in healthy donors. Using immunoSEQ multiplex PCR, the repertoire was profiled, and TCRdb retains in-frame clones only, with some absent. The sample records about 260,000 clones, roughly 87% being singletons. Germline CDR1 reads SGHAT; CDR2 reads FQNNGV. V shed 2 bases and J shed 1 base, with 15 bases lying between them. This CDR3 contains 17 residues. The source material was PBMCs. This sequence joins TRBV11-2 and TRBJ1-5; TRBD1 is a possible D gene (6 bases). The receptor was isolated from a woman aged 30 to 39 in good health and CMV-seronegative. As DNA, the CDR3 is TGTGCCAGCAGCTTAAAGACGAGGACAGAGAGCAATCAGCCCCAGCATTTT. This encodes CASSLKTRTESNQPQHF. Looking up the rest from reference TRBV11-2 and TRBJ1-5 gives the full variable domain: EAGVAQSPRYKIIEKRQSVAFWCNPISGHATLYWYQQILGQGPKLLIQFQNNGVVDDSQLPKDRFSAERLKGVDSTLKIQPAKLEDSAVYLCASSLKTRTESNQPQHFGDGTRLSIL.